This is a list of T cell receptor beta chains from one sample in a study of cytomegalovirus exposure and HLA in healthy donors. Sequenced by immunoSEQ multiplex PCR; TCRdb stores in-frame clones only, minus some. The table lists approximately 140,000 clones, 70% to 80% of them singletons. Material for sequencing was PBMCs. These receptors all stem from a woman aged 45-60 years in good health and CMV-seropositive. CDR3s include the opening cysteine and the closing phenylalanine or tryptophan. Each record gives: J gene, V gene, clone size, D gene, CDR3 DNA, CDR3 protein. The D gene is left open where the match is weak. Size is stated for part of the rows, as once, few or many counts, or as a class when the clone is expanded.

j_call: TRBJ1-4; v_call: TRBV5-1; clone_size: -; d_call: TRBD1; cdr3_nt: TGCGCCAGCAGCTGGGACAGGGGAAATGAAAAACTGTTTTTT; cdr3_aa: CASSWDRGNEKLFF
j_call: TRBJ2-7; v_call: TRBV19; clone_size: -; d_call: -; cdr3_nt: TGTGCCAGTAGTATGCGGGCAGACTTCTGGGAGCAGTACTTC; cdr3_aa: CASSMRADFWEQYF
j_call: TRBJ2-7; v_call: TRBV19; clone_size: many; d_call: -; cdr3_nt: TGTGCCAGTAGTAACCAGGGAAGTAGGGACGAGCAGTACTTC; cdr3_aa: CASSNQGSRDEQYF
j_call: TRBJ2-1; v_call: TRBV6-5; clone_size: -; d_call: TRBD1; cdr3_nt: TGTGCCAGCAGTACCCGGACAGGGGGAGGTAATGAGCAGTTCTTC; cdr3_aa: CASSTRTGGGNEQFF
j_call: TRBJ1-4; v_call: TRBV5-5; clone_size: -; d_call: -; cdr3_nt: TGTGCCAGCAGCTTCCGGGACTCGGAGGAAAAACTGTTTTTT; cdr3_aa: CASSFRDSEEKLFF
j_call: TRBJ1-2; v_call: TRBV6-1; clone_size: few; d_call: -; cdr3_nt: TGTGCCAGCAGGGACAGTGGGGCCTATGGCTACACCTTC; cdr3_aa: CASRDSGAYGYTF
j_call: TRBJ2-7; v_call: TRBV19; clone_size: few; d_call: -; cdr3_nt: TGTGCCAGTAGTATACGGGGAGTTGACTACGAGCAGTACTTC; cdr3_aa: CASSIRGVDYEQYF
j_call: TRBJ1-6; v_call: TRBV27; clone_size: -; d_call: -; cdr3_nt: TGTGCCAGCAGTTCATCCAGGGAAGTGAATTCACCCCTCCACTTT; cdr3_aa: CASSSSREVNSPLHF
j_call: TRBJ2-2; v_call: TRBV11-2; clone_size: -; d_call: -; cdr3_nt: TGTGCCAGCAGCTTGCAACAGGGGAACACCGGGGAGCTGTTTTTT; cdr3_aa: CASSLQQGNTGELFF
j_call: TRBJ2-6; v_call: TRBV19; clone_size: -; d_call: -; cdr3_nt: TGTGCCAGTAGTCCGGACAGGGCCAACGTCCTGACTTTC; cdr3_aa: CASSPDRANVLTF
j_call: TRBJ1-3; v_call: TRBV18; clone_size: -; d_call: TRBD1; cdr3_nt: TGTGCCAGCTCACCCATAGGACAGGGGAGCCGGGACACCATATATTTT; cdr3_aa: CASSPIGQGSRDTIYF
j_call: TRBJ2-1; v_call: TRBV19; clone_size: -; d_call: TRBD2; cdr3_nt: TGTGCCAGTAGTATGGGACTAGCGGGGGTCTATGAGCAGTTCTTC; cdr3_aa: CASSMGLAGVYEQFF
j_call: TRBJ1-2; v_call: TRBV25-1; clone_size: -; d_call: TRBD1; cdr3_nt: TGTGCCAGCAGTGAATCGAGACAGGGGGACGTCTATGGCTACACCTTC; cdr3_aa: CASSESRQGDVYGYTF
j_call: TRBJ2-5; v_call: TRBV7-7; clone_size: -; d_call: -; cdr3_nt: TGTGCTAGCGTTCCCATTCCTCACGGGGAACTCCATCAGACCCAGTACTTC; cdr3_aa: CASVPIPHGELHQTQYF
j_call: TRBJ2-6; v_call: TRBV5-1; clone_size: -; d_call: -; cdr3_nt: TGCGCCAGCAGCTTCACTGGGGCCAACGTCCTGACTTTC; cdr3_aa: CASSFTGANVLTF
j_call: TRBJ1-4; v_call: TRBV7-6; clone_size: -; d_call: -; cdr3_nt: TGTGCCAGCACCCTAGGGAGCAGGGGCGGAAAACTGTTTTTT; cdr3_aa: CASTLGSRGGKLFF
j_call: TRBJ1-2; v_call: TRBV6-1; clone_size: -; d_call: -; cdr3_nt: TGTGCCAGCAGTGCTCCCGGGGGTTATGGCTACACCTTC; cdr3_aa: CASSAPGGYGYTF
j_call: TRBJ2-6; v_call: TRBV10-2; clone_size: once; d_call: -; cdr3_nt: TGCGCCAGCAGGGGGGGCTCTGGGGCCAACGTCCTGACTTTC; cdr3_aa: CASRGGSGANVLTF
j_call: TRBJ2-5; v_call: TRBV27; clone_size: few; d_call: -; cdr3_nt: TGTGCCAGCAGTTTATCTACGACTAATACGGAGACCCAGTACTTC; cdr3_aa: CASSLSTTNTETQYF
j_call: TRBJ1-2; v_call: TRBV30; clone_size: -; d_call: -; cdr3_nt: TGTGCCTGGAGGCCGGGAGCTAACTATGGCTACACCTTC; cdr3_aa: CAWRPGANYGYTF
j_call: TRBJ2-6; v_call: TRBV25-1; clone_size: few; d_call: TRBD1; cdr3_nt: TGTGCCAGCAGTGAATTAGGGGGACAGGGCTCTGGGGCCAACGTCCTGACTTTC; cdr3_aa: CASSELGGQGSGANVLTF
j_call: TRBJ2-7; v_call: TRBV7-9; clone_size: -; d_call: TRBD1; cdr3_nt: TGTTCCAGCAGCAGTCCGGGACAGGCCTTTTACGAGCAGTACTTC; cdr3_aa: CSSSSPGQAFYEQYF
j_call: TRBJ2-7; v_call: TRBV4-3; clone_size: -; d_call: -; cdr3_nt: TGCGCCAGCAGCCAAGAGGTCACAGGCTCTCTGGGGGACTACGAGCAGTACTTC; cdr3_aa: CASSQEVTGSLGDYEQYF
j_call: TRBJ2-7; v_call: TRBV10-3; clone_size: -; d_call: TRBD1; cdr3_nt: TGTGCCATCAGTAGGACAGGCTGGGAGCAGTACTTC; cdr3_aa: CAISRTGWEQYF
j_call: TRBJ2-5; v_call: TRBV30; clone_size: -; d_call: TRBD1; cdr3_nt: TGTGCCTGGAGTGTCCCCGGGACAGGGCAAGAGACCCAGTACTTC; cdr3_aa: CAWSVPGTGQETQYF
j_call: TRBJ2-7; v_call: TRBV5-6; clone_size: -; d_call: -; cdr3_nt: TGTGCCAGCAGCTATAGGCAGGGGACGGACGAGCAGTACTTC; cdr3_aa: CASSYRQGTDEQYF
j_call: TRBJ1-5; v_call: TRBV25-1; clone_size: -; d_call: -; cdr3_nt: TGTGCCAGCCGGAGGCAGGTTTGGGAGCCCCAGCATTTT; cdr3_aa: CASRRQVWEPQHF
j_call: TRBJ1-5; v_call: TRBV29-1; clone_size: -; d_call: -; cdr3_nt: TGCAGCGGTGTCGAGGGGGATCAGCCCCAGCATTTT; cdr3_aa: CSGVEGDQPQHF
j_call: TRBJ2-1; v_call: TRBV19; clone_size: -; d_call: TRBD2; cdr3_nt: TGTGCCAGTAGCCCTCGGCGGGGGGGCGGGAGCTCCTACAATGAGCAGTTCTTC; cdr3_aa: CASSPRRGGGSSYNEQFF
j_call: TRBJ2-3; v_call: TRBV4-3; clone_size: -; d_call: -; cdr3_nt: TGCGCCAGCAGCCTTCAATGGGTCCCGGGGGGCACAGATACGCAGTATTTT; cdr3_aa: CASSLQWVPGGTDTQYF
j_call: TRBJ1-4; v_call: TRBV9; clone_size: -; d_call: -; cdr3_nt: TGTGCCAGCAGCCCGAGCCGCGGCGGGGAAAAACTGTTTTTT; cdr3_aa: CASSPSRGGEKLFF
j_call: TRBJ1-6; v_call: TRBV15; clone_size: -; d_call: -; cdr3_nt: TGTGCCACCAGCAGAGACTTGGACTGGGCACCCCTCCACTTT; cdr3_aa: CATSRDLDWAPLHF
j_call: TRBJ2-2; v_call: TRBV5-7; clone_size: -; d_call: -; cdr3_nt: TGTGCCAGCAGCGTCGGCAGGGGTCTTTCGAACACCGGGGAGCTGTTTTTT; cdr3_aa: CASSVGRGLSNTGELFF
j_call: TRBJ1-1; v_call: TRBV12-5; clone_size: -; d_call: -; cdr3_nt: TGTGCTAGTGGTTCCTCCGGGCAGGGAAAAGGAACTGAAGCTTTCTTT; cdr3_aa: CASGSSGQGKGTEAFF
j_call: TRBJ2-5; v_call: TRBV7-2; clone_size: -; d_call: TRBD2; cdr3_nt: TGTGCCAGCAGCCCGGGACTAGCGGTCGAGACCCAGTACTTC; cdr3_aa: CASSPGLAVETQYF
j_call: TRBJ1-5; v_call: TRBV6-1; clone_size: -; d_call: -; cdr3_nt: TGTGCCAGCAGTGGTGAGTACCCCCAGCATTTT; cdr3_aa: CASSGEYPQHF
j_call: TRBJ2-7; v_call: TRBV30; clone_size: -; d_call: -; cdr3_nt: TGTGCCTGGAGTAGACTAGACCCGGGGCCCGAGCAGTACTTC; cdr3_aa: CAWSRLDPGPEQYF
j_call: TRBJ1-5; v_call: TRBV5-6; clone_size: -; d_call: -; cdr3_nt: TGTGCCAGCAGCTTGTTTGGCACCGAGGGACAGCCCCAGCATTTT; cdr3_aa: CASSLFGTEGQPQHF
j_call: TRBJ1-1; v_call: TRBV19; clone_size: -; d_call: -; cdr3_nt: TGTGCCAGTAGTATAGATCGGGAAGAGCAAGCTTTCTTT; cdr3_aa: CASSIDREEQAFF
j_call: TRBJ1-3; v_call: TRBV30; clone_size: -; d_call: -; cdr3_nt: TGTGCCTGGAGTGTTAACTCTGGAAACACCATATATTTT; cdr3_aa: CAWSVNSGNTIYF
j_call: TRBJ1-5; v_call: TRBV19; clone_size: -; d_call: -; cdr3_nt: TGTGCCAGTAGTATGCCGGCAGGGGAATATAGCAATCAGCCCCAGCATTTT; cdr3_aa: CASSMPAGEYSNQPQHF
j_call: TRBJ2-7; v_call: TRBV7-2; clone_size: -; d_call: TRBD2; cdr3_nt: TGCGCCAGCAGCTTAAATAGCGGGGGTCTGGTATCCTACGAGCAGTACTTC; cdr3_aa: CASSLNSGGLVSYEQYF
j_call: TRBJ1-1; v_call: TRBV28; clone_size: -; d_call: TRBD1; cdr3_nt: TGTGCCAGCATCACTAACGAAAAGGGGGCGGAGTCTTTCTTT; cdr3_aa: CASITNEKGAESFF
j_call: TRBJ2-7; v_call: TRBV28; clone_size: -; d_call: -; cdr3_nt: TGTGCCAGCAGTTTACCCTACGACGAGCAGTACTTC; cdr3_aa: CASSLPYDEQYF
j_call: TRBJ2-3; v_call: TRBV5-4; clone_size: once; d_call: -; cdr3_nt: TGTGCCAGCAGCTTCCCGGGGAGGGGGTTACATTTT; cdr3_aa: CASSFPGRGLHF
j_call: TRBJ2-3; v_call: TRBV7-2; clone_size: -; d_call: -; cdr3_nt: TGTGCCAGCAGCCTACCCACTAGAAGAGATACGCAGTATTTT; cdr3_aa: CASSLPTRRDTQYF
j_call: TRBJ2-3; v_call: TRBV9; clone_size: few; d_call: -; cdr3_nt: TGTGCCAGCAGCGTAGGCAGTCCAGATACGCAGTATTTT; cdr3_aa: CASSVGSPDTQYF
j_call: TRBJ2-7; v_call: TRBV5-1; clone_size: -; d_call: TRBD1; cdr3_nt: TGCGCCAGCAGCCCCCAACCGGGACAGGGTCCCGAGCAGTACTTC; cdr3_aa: CASSPQPGQGPEQYF
j_call: TRBJ2-5; v_call: TRBV7-2; clone_size: -; d_call: -; cdr3_nt: TGTGCCAGCAGCTTCTCGGGAGAGACCCAGTACTTC; cdr3_aa: CASSFSGETQYF
j_call: TRBJ2-4; v_call: TRBV27; clone_size: -; d_call: -; cdr3_nt: TGTGCCAGCACCTTTAGGGGGGGCGTGAACATTCAGTACTTC; cdr3_aa: CASTFRGGVNIQYF
j_call: TRBJ1-1; v_call: TRBV7-6; clone_size: few; d_call: -; cdr3_nt: TGTGCCAGCAGCTTAGGGGGACAGAACACTGAAGCTTTCTTT; cdr3_aa: CASSLGGQNTEAFF
j_call: TRBJ2-2; v_call: TRBV11-3; clone_size: -; d_call: -; cdr3_nt: TGTGCCAGCAGCCCACGCCGGGGACTGGACGGTCCCGGGGAGCTGTTTTTT; cdr3_aa: CASSPRRGLDGPGELFF
j_call: TRBJ1-1; v_call: TRBV7-9; clone_size: -; d_call: -; cdr3_nt: TGTGCCAGCAGCTTAGCGATGGAGGGGTTCACTGAAGCTTTCTTT; cdr3_aa: CASSLAMEGFTEAFF
j_call: TRBJ1-2; v_call: TRBV18; clone_size: -; d_call: -; cdr3_nt: TGTGCCAGCTCACTCTCGACTCGCCCTGATGGCTACACCTTC; cdr3_aa: CASSLSTRPDGYTF
j_call: TRBJ1-1; v_call: TRBV14; clone_size: medium-sized; d_call: TRBD1; cdr3_nt: TGTGCCAGCAGCCGGACAGGGGGCGCCGGGGACACTGAAGCTTTCTTT; cdr3_aa: CASSRTGGAGDTEAFF
j_call: TRBJ2-7; v_call: TRBV2; clone_size: -; d_call: TRBD1; cdr3_nt: TGTGCCAGCAGTGACCAGGGGGCGCGGTACGAGCAGTACTTC; cdr3_aa: CASSDQGARYEQYF
j_call: TRBJ2-3; v_call: TRBV15; clone_size: few; d_call: -; cdr3_nt: TGTGCCACCAGCAGGGGGGGGGCAGGCACAGATACGCAGTATTTT; cdr3_aa: CATSRGGAGTDTQYF